This is a list of T cell receptor beta chains from one sample in a study of blood T cells in healthy people across ages. TCRdb reprocessed the 5' RACE reads with MiXCR, giving one entry per CDR3 protein. The sample contains 450,000 to 650,000 distinct CDR3 sequences, 24% of which appear only once. The same data also went into a second study, on T cells of mothers and their children.

The sequenced sample consisted of blood. The receptors were gathered from a boy between 10 and 17 years old in good health. The CDR3 runs from the conserved cysteine through the conserved F or W. The D gene is left open where the match is weak. Some rows have no size entry. The others give once, few or many, or a class for an expanded clone.

D	V	size	J	DNA	CDR3
TRBD2	TRBV7-9	many	TRBJ2-3	TGTGCCACCTCCACCCTAGCGGGACGTACAGATACGCAGTATTTT	CATSTLAGRTDTQYF
-	TRBV7-8	-	TRBJ2-5	TGTGCCAGCAGCTTAGCCCGGGACGGTGGAGAGACCCAGTACTTC	CASSLARDGGETQYF
TRBD2	TRBV3-1	-	TRBJ2-5	TGTGCCAGCAGCCAAGAGTTTGAGCGCGGGGGTATACAAGAGACCCAGTACTTC	CASSQEFERGGIQETQYF
-	TRBV20-1	few	TRBJ2-7	TGCAGTGCCACACTTTCGGCCTACGAGCAGTACTTC	CSATLSAYEQYF
TRBD2	TRBV7-3	-	TRBJ2-3	TGTGCCAGCAGCTTAACCAGTACTAGCGGGGGCCTCACAGATGCGCAGTATTTT	CASSLTSTSGGLTDAQYF
TRBD2	TRBV7-8	few	TRBJ2-2	TGTGCCAGCAGCTCGGGACTAGCGGACCCGAACACCGGGGAGCTGTTTTTT	CASSSGLADPNTGELFF
TRBD2	TRBV10-3	-	TRBJ2-3	TGTGCCATCAGTTATGGGAGCGGGAGCGCAGATACGCAGTATTTT	CAISYGSGSADTQYF
TRBD1	TRBV12-5	-	TRBJ2-1	TGTGCTAGTGGTTTGGGACAGGGAGCCTACAATGAGCAGTTCTTC	CASGLGQGAYNEQFF
TRBD1	TRBV4-3	many	TRBJ2-1	TGCGCCAGCAGCCAAGATCGAGGGGGCCCACCTTACAATGAGCAGTTCTTC	CASSQDRGGPPYNEQFF
-	TRBV4-3	-	TRBJ1-4	TGCGCCAGCAGCCAAGAAGCGAGGGGCGAAGGTGAAAAACTGTTTTTT	CASSQEARGEGEKLFF
-	TRBV7-9	-	TRBJ1-4	TGTGCCAGCAGCTTCTTAGAGAAACTGTTTTTT	CASSFLEKLFF
TRBD2	TRBV11-2	-	TRBJ2-5	TGTGCCAGCAGCTTAAGACTAGCGGGAGGGAACCAAGAGACCCAGTACTTC	CASSLRLAGGNQETQYF
TRBD1	TRBV30	-	TRBJ2-7	TGTGCCTGGAGTGTGGGACAGAGCTCCTACGAGCAGTACTTC	CAWSVGQSSYEQYF
TRBD2	TRBV18	few	TRBJ2-7	TGTGCCAGCTCACCAATTCCCGGGACTAGCGGGAGGATCCACGAGCAGTACTTC	CASSPIPGTSGRIHEQYF
TRBD2	TRBV4-3	few	TRBJ2-1	TGCGCCAGCAGCCAGAACGGACTAGCGGGGGACTACAATGAGCAGTTCTTC	CASSQNGLAGDYNEQFF
-	TRBV4-1	-	TRBJ2-1	TGCGCCAGCAGCCAAAAGGGTCTAGCGCCTTACAATGAGCAGTTCTTC	CASSQKGLAPYNEQFF
TRBD2	TRBV20-1	few	TRBJ2-1	TGCAGTGCCAACCCTCGTAGCGGGAGGGCCTCTATTGAGCAGTTCTTC	CSANPRSGRASIEQFF
-	TRBV7-2	many	TRBJ2-1	TGTGCCAGCAGCTATCACAATGAGCAGTTCTTC	CASSYHNEQFF
-	TRBV29-1	few	TRBJ2-6	TGCAGCGCGGACTCCGATGGGGGCTCTGGGGCCAACGTCCTGACTTTC	CSADSDGGSGANVLTF
-	TRBV27	-	TRBJ2-3	TGTGCCAGCAGTTTGAAGGTTGGGGGCACAGATACGCAGTATTTT	CASSLKVGGTDTQYF
TRBD2	TRBV5-1	-	TRBJ2-1	TGCGCCAGCAGCTTGGGAGGACTAGCGGCCCTCTACAATGAGCAGTTCTTC	CASSLGGLAALYNEQFF
-	TRBV25-1	-	TRBJ2-5	TGTGCCAGCAGTGAATCGTATTACTGGGAGCAGTACTTC	CASSESYYWEQYF
-	TRBV3-1	few	TRBJ2-5	TGTGCCAGCAGCCTCCGAAACAACGAGACCCAGTACTTC	CASSLRNNETQYF
TRBD2	TRBV27	once	TRBJ2-5	TGTGCCAGCACCTCAGGACTAGCGGGAGGTCGAGAGACCCAGTACTTC	CASTSGLAGGRETQYF
-	TRBV7-2	-	TRBJ2-7	TGTGCCAGCAGCGCATACCTCTCCTACGAGCAGTACTTC	CASSAYLSYEQYF
TRBD2	TRBV7-2	few	TRBJ2-7	TGTGCCAGCAGCCCATCGGCAGCGGGAGGTTGGGAGCAGTACTTC	CASSPSAAGGWEQYF
TRBD2	TRBV4-3	-	TRBJ2-1	TGCGCCAGCAGCCAAGAAGAACTAGCGGGGGGATACATCTACAATGAGCAGTTCTTC	CASSQEELAGGYIYNEQFF
TRBD1	TRBV28	few	TRBJ2-7	TGTGCCAGCAGTGTGCGGGGACAGGGAGACGAGCAGTACTTC	CASSVRGQGDEQYF
-	TRBV7-3	few	TRBJ1-1	TGTGCCAGCAGCACGGAGGTAAGGACTGAAGCTTTCTTT	CASSTEVRTEAFF
-	TRBV5-1	few	TRBJ2-6	TGCGCCAGCAGCTTGAGAGGAATTAGCTCTGGGGCCAACGTCCTGACTTTC	CASSLRGISSGANVLTF
TRBD1	TRBV7-9	-	TRBJ1-1	TGTGCCAGCACCCAGGGGGCCCTAATGAACACTGAAGCTTTCTTT	CASTQGALMNTEAFF
TRBD1	TRBV30	few	TRBJ2-1	TGTGCCTTAGACCGGGACAGAGCCTACAATGAGCAGTTCTTC	CALDRDRAYNEQFF
-	TRBV7-9	once	TRBJ1-2	TGTGCCAGCAGCTCGGGACGGATAAACTATGGCTACACCTTC	CASSSGRINYGYTF
-	TRBV4-3	-	TRBJ1-4	TGCGCCAGCAGCCAATTTCGGATGGGGGGTGAAAAACTGTTTTTT	CASSQFRMGGEKLFF
TRBD2	TRBV28	many	TRBJ2-3	TGTGCCAGCAGTTTCGGGGGGGGCGATACGCAGTATTTT	CASSFGGGDTQYF
-	TRBV18	few	TRBJ2-3	TGTGCCAGCAGCCCTAGTTCCGATACGCAGTATTTT	CASSPSSDTQYF
-	TRBV29-1	-	TRBJ2-4	TGCAGCCCGGGACACAGACTAGCCAAAAACATTCAGTACTTC	CSPGHRLAKNIQYF
-	TRBV29-1	-	TRBJ2-1	TGCAGCGTAGTATCTGACTTCCTCTCCTACAATGAGCAGTTCTTC	CSVVSDFLSYNEQFF
-	TRBV6-6	few	TRBJ2-3	TGTGCCAGCAGTTACGACGTGGGAGGCGCAGATACGCAGTATTTT	CASSYDVGGADTQYF
-	TRBV7-3	-	TRBJ1-5	TGTGCCAGCAGCTTAGGGAGCCGAAGCAATCAGCCCCAGCATTTT	CASSLGSRSNQPQHF
-	TRBV7-9	-	TRBJ2-7	TGTGCCAGCAGTTCATCCCGGGACTACGAGCAGTACTTC	CASSSSRDYEQYF
TRBD1	TRBV7-7	few	TRBJ2-1	TGTGCTAGCAGCTTAACACGGACAGGGGGGCAGTTCTTC	CASSLTRTGGQFF
TRBD1	TRBV20-1	few	TRBJ2-3	TGCAGTGCCCCCACCGAGGGGGCCGAAGATACGCAGTATTTT	CSAPTEGAEDTQYF
-	TRBV5-1	-	TRBJ2-1	TGCGCCAGCAGCCGGGGGCCTAGCGGAGGATTTGAGGGCTCCTACAATGAGCAGTTCTTC	CASSRGPSGGFEGSYNEQFF
-	TRBV6-2/TRBV6-3	-	TRBJ2-5	TGTGCCAGCAGTTACGGGCCGGAAGGGGGAGAGACCCGGTACTTC	CASSYGPEGGETRYF
TRBD1	TRBV28	-	TRBJ1-4	TGTGCCAGCAGCAATCAGGGGGCAGAGCAAAAACTGTTTTTT	CASSNQGAEQKLFF
-	TRBV5-1	-	TRBJ2-3	TGCGCCAGCAGCGTCCTACCGGGACATGGAACAGATACGCAGTATTTT	CASSVLPGHGTDTQYF
-	TRBV7-2	-	TRBJ2-5	TGTACCAGCAGCTCTGCTCGGGAGACCCAGTACTTC	CTSSSARETQYF
-	TRBV12-3/TRBV12-4	few	TRBJ2-2	TGTGCCAGCAGTTCCGCGCTCTGGGTGAACACCGGGGAGCTGTTTTTT	CASSSALWVNTGELFF
-	TRBV27	few	TRBJ2-1	TGTGCCAGCAGGATAACGGCGGGATCGGGCTACAATGAGCAGTTCTTC	CASRITAGSGYNEQFF
-	TRBV9	few	TRBJ1-2	TGTGCCGGCAGCCCCTGGGACGGGGCCAACTATGGCTACACCTTC	CAGSPWDGANYGYTF